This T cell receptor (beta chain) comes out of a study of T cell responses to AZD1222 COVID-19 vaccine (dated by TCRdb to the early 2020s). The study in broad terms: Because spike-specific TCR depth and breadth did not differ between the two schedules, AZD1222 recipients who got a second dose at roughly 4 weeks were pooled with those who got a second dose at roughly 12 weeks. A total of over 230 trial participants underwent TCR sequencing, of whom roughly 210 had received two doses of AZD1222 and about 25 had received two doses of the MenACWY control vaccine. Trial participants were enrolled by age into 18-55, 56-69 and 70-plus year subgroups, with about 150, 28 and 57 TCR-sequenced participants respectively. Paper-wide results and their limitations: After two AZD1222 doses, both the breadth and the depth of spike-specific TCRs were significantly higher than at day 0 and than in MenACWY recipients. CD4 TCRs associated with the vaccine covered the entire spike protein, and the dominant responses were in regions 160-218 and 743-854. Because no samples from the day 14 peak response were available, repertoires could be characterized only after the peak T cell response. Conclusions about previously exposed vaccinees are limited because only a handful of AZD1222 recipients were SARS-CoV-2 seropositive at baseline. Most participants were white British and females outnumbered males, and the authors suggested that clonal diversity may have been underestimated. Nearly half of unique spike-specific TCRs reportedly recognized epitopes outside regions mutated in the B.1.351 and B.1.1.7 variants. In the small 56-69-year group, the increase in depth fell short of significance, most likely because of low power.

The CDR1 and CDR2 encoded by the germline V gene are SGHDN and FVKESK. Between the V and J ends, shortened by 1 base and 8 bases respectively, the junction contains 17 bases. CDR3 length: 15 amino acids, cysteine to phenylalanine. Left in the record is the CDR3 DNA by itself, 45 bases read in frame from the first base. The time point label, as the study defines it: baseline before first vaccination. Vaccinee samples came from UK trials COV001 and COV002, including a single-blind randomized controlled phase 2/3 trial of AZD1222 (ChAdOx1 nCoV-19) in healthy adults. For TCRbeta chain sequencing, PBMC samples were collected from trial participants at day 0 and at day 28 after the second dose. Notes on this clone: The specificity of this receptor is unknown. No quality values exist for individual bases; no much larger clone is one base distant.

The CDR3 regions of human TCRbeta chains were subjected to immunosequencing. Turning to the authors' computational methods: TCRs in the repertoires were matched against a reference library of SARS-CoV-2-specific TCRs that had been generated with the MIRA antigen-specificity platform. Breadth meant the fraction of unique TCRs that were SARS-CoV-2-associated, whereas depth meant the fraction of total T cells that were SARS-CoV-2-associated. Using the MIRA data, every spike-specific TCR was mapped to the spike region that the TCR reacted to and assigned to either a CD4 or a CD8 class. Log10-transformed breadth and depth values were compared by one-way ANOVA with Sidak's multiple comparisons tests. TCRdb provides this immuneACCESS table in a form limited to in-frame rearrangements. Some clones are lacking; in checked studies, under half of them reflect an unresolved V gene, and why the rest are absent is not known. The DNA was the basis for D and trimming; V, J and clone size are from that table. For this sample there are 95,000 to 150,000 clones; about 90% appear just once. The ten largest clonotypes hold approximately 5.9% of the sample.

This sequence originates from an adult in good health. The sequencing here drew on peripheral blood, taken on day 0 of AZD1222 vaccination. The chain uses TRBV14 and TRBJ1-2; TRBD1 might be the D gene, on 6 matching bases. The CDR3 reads CASSQVIGGAGGYTF. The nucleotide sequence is TGTGCCAGCAGCCAAGTTATTGGGGGCGCGGGGGGCTACACCTTC.